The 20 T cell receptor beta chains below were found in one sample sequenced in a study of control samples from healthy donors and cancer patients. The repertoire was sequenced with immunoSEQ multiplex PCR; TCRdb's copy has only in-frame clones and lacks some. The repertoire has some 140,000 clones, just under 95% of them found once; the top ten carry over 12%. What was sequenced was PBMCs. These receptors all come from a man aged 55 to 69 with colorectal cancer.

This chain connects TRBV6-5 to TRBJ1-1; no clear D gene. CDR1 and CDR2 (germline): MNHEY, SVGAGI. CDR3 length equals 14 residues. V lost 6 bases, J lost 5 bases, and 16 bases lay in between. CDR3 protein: CASRVRWRTTEAFF. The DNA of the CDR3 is TGTGCCAGCAGGGTTAGGTGGAGGACTACTGAAGCTTTCTTT.

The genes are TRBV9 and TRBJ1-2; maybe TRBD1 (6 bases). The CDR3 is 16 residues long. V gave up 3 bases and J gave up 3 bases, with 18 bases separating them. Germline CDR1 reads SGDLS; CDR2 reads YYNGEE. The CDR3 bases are TGTGCCAGCAGCGCACAACAGGGTCATTACGACTATGGCTACACCTTC. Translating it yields CASSAQQGHYDYGYTF.

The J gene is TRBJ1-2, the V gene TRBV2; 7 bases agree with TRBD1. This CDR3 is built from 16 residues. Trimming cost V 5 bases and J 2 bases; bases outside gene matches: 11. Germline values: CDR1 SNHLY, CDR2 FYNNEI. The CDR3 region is CASSRRVGQTNYGYTF. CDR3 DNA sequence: TGTGCCAGCAGTCGTCGAGTGGGACAGACCAACTATGGCTACACCTTC.

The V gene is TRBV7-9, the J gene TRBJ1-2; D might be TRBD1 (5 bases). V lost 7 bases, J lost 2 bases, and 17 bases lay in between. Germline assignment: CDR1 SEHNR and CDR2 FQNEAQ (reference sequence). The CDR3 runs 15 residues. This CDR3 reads CASIHSGAGNYGYTF. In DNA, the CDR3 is TGTGCCAGCATCCATAGTGGGGCAGGAAACTATGGCTACACCTTC.

The CDR3 sequence is CASRQVAYEQYF. CDR3 in DNA: TGTGCCAGCAGGCAGGTGGCCTACGAGCAGTACTTC. The chain employs TRBV2 and TRBJ2-7; no definite D call. Germline CDR1 SNHLY, CDR2 FYNNEI. The CDR3 sequence is 12 residues long. Between the trimmed V and J ends, which lost 6 bases and 2 bases, there was a span of 8 bases.

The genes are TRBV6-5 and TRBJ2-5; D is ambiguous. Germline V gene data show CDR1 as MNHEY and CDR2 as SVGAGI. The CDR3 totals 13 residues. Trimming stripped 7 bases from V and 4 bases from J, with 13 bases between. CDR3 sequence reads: CASTRVGTETQYF. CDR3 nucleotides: TGTGCCAGCACACGGGTGGGCACAGAGACCCAGTACTTC.

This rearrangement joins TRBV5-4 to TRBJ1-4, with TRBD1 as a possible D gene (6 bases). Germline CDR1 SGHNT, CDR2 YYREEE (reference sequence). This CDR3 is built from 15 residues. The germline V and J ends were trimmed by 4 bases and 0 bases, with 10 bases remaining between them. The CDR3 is CASSLRTATNEKLFF. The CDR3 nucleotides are TGTGCCAGCAGCCTCCGGACAGCAACTAATGAAAAACTGTTTTTT. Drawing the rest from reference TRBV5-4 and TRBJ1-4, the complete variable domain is ETGVTQSPTHLIKTRGQQVTLRCSSQSGHNTVSWYQQALGQGPQFIFQYYREEENGRGNFPPRFSGLQFPNYSSELNVNALELDDSALYLCASSLRTATNEKLFFGSGTQLSVL.

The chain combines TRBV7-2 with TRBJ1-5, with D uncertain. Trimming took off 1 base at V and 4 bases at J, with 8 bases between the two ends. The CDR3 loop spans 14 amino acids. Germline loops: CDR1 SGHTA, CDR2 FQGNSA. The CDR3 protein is CASSLDSGNQPQHF. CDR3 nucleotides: TGTGCCAGCAGCTTAGATTCCGGGAATCAGCCCCAGCATTTT.

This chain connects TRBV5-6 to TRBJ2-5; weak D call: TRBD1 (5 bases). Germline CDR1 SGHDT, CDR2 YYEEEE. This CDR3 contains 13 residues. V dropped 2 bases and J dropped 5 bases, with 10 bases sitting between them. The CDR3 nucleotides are TGTGCCAGCAGCTTAGCAGGGCGGGAGACCCAGTACTTC. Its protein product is CASSLAGRETQYF.

CDR3 sequence: CASSLDSAGETQYF. The CDR3 region has the DNA TGCGCCAGCAGCTTGGATAGCGCCGGAGAGACCCAGTACTTC. The chain couples TRBV5-1 to TRBJ2-5, with D maybe TRBD2 (5 bases). The V and J ends lost 0 bases and 4 bases respectively, with 10 bases between them. CDR1 is SGHRS, CDR2 YFSETQ, per germline. CDR3 length: 14 amino acids.

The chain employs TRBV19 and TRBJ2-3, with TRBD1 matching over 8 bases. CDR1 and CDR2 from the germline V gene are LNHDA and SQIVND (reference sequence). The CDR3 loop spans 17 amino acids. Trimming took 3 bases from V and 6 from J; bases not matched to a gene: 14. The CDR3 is CASSITGTGPKSDTQYF. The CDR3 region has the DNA TGTGCCAGTAGTATTACGGGGACAGGTCCCAAATCGGATACGCAGTATTTT. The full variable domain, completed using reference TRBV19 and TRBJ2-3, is DGGITQSPKYLFRKEGQNVTLSCEQNLNHDAMYWYRQDPGQGLRLIYYSQIVNDFQKGDIAEGYSVSREKKESFPLTVTSAQKNPTAFYLCASSITGTGPKSDTQYFGPGTRLTVL.

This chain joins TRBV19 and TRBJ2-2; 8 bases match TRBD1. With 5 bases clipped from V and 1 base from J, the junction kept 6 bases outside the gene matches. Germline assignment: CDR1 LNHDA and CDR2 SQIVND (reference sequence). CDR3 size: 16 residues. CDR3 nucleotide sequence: TGTGCCAGTAGTTCCGGACAGGGAGGGAACACCGGGGAGCTGTTTTTT. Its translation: CASSSGQGGNTGELFF. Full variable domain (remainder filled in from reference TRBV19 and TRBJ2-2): DGGITQSPKYLFRKEGQNVTLSCEQNLNHDAMYWYRQDPGQGLRLIYYSQIVNDFQKGDIAEGYSVSREKKESFPLTVTSAQKNPTAFYLCASSSGQGGNTGELFFGEGSRLTVL.

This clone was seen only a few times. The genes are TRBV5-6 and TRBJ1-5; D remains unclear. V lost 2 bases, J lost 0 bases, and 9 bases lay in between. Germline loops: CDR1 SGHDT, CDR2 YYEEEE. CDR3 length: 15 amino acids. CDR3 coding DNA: TGTGCCAGCAGCTTACGGCGGCTTAGCAATCAGCCCCAGCATTTT. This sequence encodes CASSLRRLSNQPQHF.

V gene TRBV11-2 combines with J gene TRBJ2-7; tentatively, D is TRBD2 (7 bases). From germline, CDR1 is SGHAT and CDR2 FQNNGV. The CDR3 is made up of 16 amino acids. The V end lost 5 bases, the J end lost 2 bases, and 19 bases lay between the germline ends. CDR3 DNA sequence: TGTGCCAGCAGCCCCCAACCCACAGGGACTACCTACGAGCAGTACTTC. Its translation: CASSPQPTGTTYEQYF.

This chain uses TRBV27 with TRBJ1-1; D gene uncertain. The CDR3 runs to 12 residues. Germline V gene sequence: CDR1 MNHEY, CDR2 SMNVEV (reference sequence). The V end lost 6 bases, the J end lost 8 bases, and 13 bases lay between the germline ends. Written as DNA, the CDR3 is TGTGCCAGCAGCACGAATGGGCGGGAAGCTTTCTTT. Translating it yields CASSTNGREAFF.

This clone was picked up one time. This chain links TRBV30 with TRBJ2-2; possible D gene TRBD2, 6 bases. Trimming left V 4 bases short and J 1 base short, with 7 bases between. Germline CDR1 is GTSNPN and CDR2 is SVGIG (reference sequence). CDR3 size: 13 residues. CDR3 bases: TGTGCCTGGAACGGGGGGAACACCGGGGAGCTGTTTTTT. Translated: CAWNGGNTGELFF.

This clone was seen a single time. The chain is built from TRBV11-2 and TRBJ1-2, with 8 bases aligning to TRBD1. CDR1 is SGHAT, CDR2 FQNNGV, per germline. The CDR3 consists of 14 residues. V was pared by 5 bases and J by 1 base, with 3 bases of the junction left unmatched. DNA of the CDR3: TGTGCCAGCAGCCCGGGACAGGATAACTATGGCTACACCTTC. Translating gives CASSPGQDNYGYTF.

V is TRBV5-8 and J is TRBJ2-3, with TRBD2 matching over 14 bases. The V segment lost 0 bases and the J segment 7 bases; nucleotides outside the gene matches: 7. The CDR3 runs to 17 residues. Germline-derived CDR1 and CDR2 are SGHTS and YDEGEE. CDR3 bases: TGTGCCAGCAGCTTGGCCGGGACTAGCGGGGGAACTTATACGCAGTATTTT. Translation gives CASSLAGTSGGTYTQYF.

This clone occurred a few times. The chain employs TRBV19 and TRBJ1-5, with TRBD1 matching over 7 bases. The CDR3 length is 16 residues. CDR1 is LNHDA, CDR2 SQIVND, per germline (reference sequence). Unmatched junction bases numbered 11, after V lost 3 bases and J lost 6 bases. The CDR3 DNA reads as TGTGCCAGTAGTATCTCCGGGACAGTTGACGGTCAGCCCCAGCATTTT. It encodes CASSISGTVDGQPQHF.

The CDR3 sequence is CASRTATLNTGELFF. The CDR3 DNA is TGTGCCAGCAGAACAGCTACTCTGAACACCGGGGAGCTGTTTTTT. The chain employs TRBV5-5 and TRBJ2-2, with D unclear. The CDR3 has 15 amino acids. Germline CDR1 is SGHKS and CDR2 is YYEKEE (reference sequence). V was trimmed by 5 bases and J by 1 base, leaving 12 bases between them.